These T cell receptor beta chains were read from a single sample in a study of cytomegalovirus exposure and HLA in healthy donors. Profiled with immunoSEQ multiplex PCR; TCRdb holds only in-frame clones, not every one. The table shows roughly 100,000 clones, with roughly 79% occurring only once. Sequenced material: PBMCs. Receptor source: a man aged 40-55 years in good health and CMV-seronegative. The CDR3 runs from the conserved cysteine through the conserved F or W. A D gene is named only where the DNA matches it firmly. A clone size is listed for some rows: how often the clone was seen (once, few, many), or a class if it is expanded.

TRBV5-5,NA,TRBJ2-5,NA,CASSLGAIIQETQYF,TGTGCCAGCAGCTTGGGCGCCATAATCCAAGAGACCCAGTACTTC
TRBV4-3,NA,TRBJ1-1,NA,CASSQEWTDTEAFF,TGCGCCAGCAGCCAAGAGTGGACTGACACTGAAGCTTTCTTT
TRBV2,NA,TRBJ2-5,TRBD2,CASSGGPGGVGETQYF,TGTGCCAGCAGTGGGGGACCGGGGGGGGTCGGAGAGACCCAGTACTTC
TRBV7-3,NA,TRBJ2-3,TRBD2,CASSRNGGGGTDTQYF,TGTGCCAGCAGCCGCAACGGGGGGGGAGGCACAGATACGCAGTATTTT
TRBV7-8,NA,TRBJ1-2,TRBD1,CASSLAGQGKNGYTF,TGTGCCAGCAGCTTAGCGGGACAGGGAAAGAATGGCTACACCTTC
TRBV2,NA,TRBJ1-6,TRBD1,CASSWDRGYNSPLHF,TGTGCCAGCAGTTGGGACAGGGGCTATAATTCACCCCTCCACTTT
TRBV5-4,once,TRBJ2-1,TRBD2,CASSQTSGGYNEQFF,TGTGCCAGCAGCCAGACTAGCGGGGGCTACAATGAGCAGTTCTTC
TRBV18,NA,TRBJ2-7,NA,CASSPTISYEQYF,TGTGCCAGCTCCCCTACCATCTCCTACGAGCAGTACTTC
TRBV18,NA,TRBJ1-1,NA,CASSPSLNTEAFF,TGTGCCAGCTCACCCTCTCTGAACACTGAAGCTTTCTTT
TRBV28,once,TRBJ2-5,TRBD2,CASSSPTSGYQETQYF,TGTGCCAGCAGTTCTCCGACTAGCGGATACCAAGAGACCCAGTACTTC
TRBV6-1,few,TRBJ2-1,NA,CASSESGQGDNEQFF,TGTGCCAGCAGTGAAAGTGGGCAGGGCGACAATGAGCAGTTCTTC
TRBV5-4,few,TRBJ1-2,NA,CASSSTSDPLSGRGYTF,TGTGCCAGCAGCTCAACCTCGGACCCCCTTAGCGGACGTGGCTACACCTTC
TRBV27,few,TRBJ1-3,NA,CASSSITGLGGNTIYF,TGTGCCAGCAGTTCCATTACCGGACTGGGGGGAAACACCATATATTTT
TRBV19,few,TRBJ1-2,NA,CASRGWRNDYGYTF,TGTGCCAGTAGGGGTTGGAGGAACGACTATGGCTACACCTTC
TRBV9,NA,TRBJ2-1,TRBD2,CASSIRLADNEQFF,TGTGCCAGCAGCATCCGACTAGCGGACAATGAGCAGTTCTTC
TRBV5-4,NA,TRBJ1-1,NA,CASSRLGGSGTEAFF,TGTGCCAGCAGCCGATTGGGGGGAAGTGGGACTGAAGCTTTCTTT
TRBV27,NA,TRBJ2-1,TRBD2,CASSLTSGGLTQKNSYNEQFF,TGTGCCAGCAGTCTGACTAGCGGGGGCCTTACTCAGAAAAACTCCTACAATGAGCAGTTCTTC
TRBV4-3,NA,TRBJ1-5,TRBD1,CASSQGRQGNNQPQHF,TGCGCCAGCAGCCAGGGTCGACAGGGGAACAATCAGCCCCAGCATTTT
TRBV18,NA,TRBJ2-7,TRBD1,CASSLPGTGTYEQYF,TGTGCCAGCTCATTACCCGGGACAGGGACCTACGAGCAGTACTTC
TRBV4-1,NA,TRBJ1-4,NA,CASSQDGGTNEKLFF,TGCGCCAGCAGCCAAGACGGGGGAACTAATGAAAAACTGTTTTTT
TRBV18,NA,TRBJ1-2,TRBD1,CASSPAQGGYGYTF,TGTGCCAGCTCACCAGCACAGGGGGGCTATGGCTACACCTTC
TRBV2,once,TRBJ1-2,TRBD1,CASSGTGRYGYTF,TGTGCCAGCAGCGGGACAGGGAGATATGGCTACACCTTC
TRBV6-5,NA,TRBJ2-5,TRBD1,CASSITTGGAETQYF,TGTGCCAGCAGCATCACGACAGGGGGCGCAGAGACCCAGTACTTC
TRBV30,NA,TRBJ2-2,NA,CAWNSFNTGELFF,TGTGCCTGGAACAGTTTTAACACCGGGGAGCTGTTTTTT
TRBV7-9,NA,TRBJ1-4,TRBD1,CSSSDGQGANEKLFF,TGTTCCAGCAGCGACGGACAGGGGGCTAATGAAAAACTGTTTTTT
TRBV9,few,TRBJ2-2,NA,CASSPIASTGELFF,TGTGCCAGCAGCCCAATAGCGTCCACCGGGGAGCTGTTTTTT
TRBV28,NA,TRBJ2-3,NA,CASSPPGSAADTQYF,TGTGCCAGCAGTCCGCCGGGGAGCGCAGCAGATACGCAGTATTTT
TRBV4-1,NA,TRBJ2-2,NA,CASSPSTPGELFF,TGCGCCAGCAGCCCCAGTACCCCCGGGGAGCTGTTTTTT
TRBV10-3,NA,TRBJ1-2,TRBD1,CAISDRQGGNYGYTF,TGTGCCATCAGTGATAGGCAGGGGGGAAACTATGGCTACACCTTC
TRBV5-4,NA,TRBJ2-3,TRBD2,CASSSLAGFTDTQYF,TGTGCCAGCAGCTCCCTAGCGGGGTTCACAGATACGCAGTATTTT
TRBV19,NA,TRBJ1-1,NA,CASSIGGRKAFF,TGTGCCAGTAGTATCGGCGGGCGGAAAGCTTTCTTT
TRBV7-2,NA,TRBJ1-2,NA,CASSLTTGRANYGYTF,TGTGCCAGCAGCTTAACTACTGGCCGAGCTAACTATGGCTACACCTTC
TRBV18,NA,TRBJ1-2,TRBD1,CASSPPGTGGNYGYTF,TGTGCCAGCTCACCCCCCGGGACAGGGGGGAACTATGGCTACACCTTC
TRBV7-2,NA,TRBJ1-5,NA,CASSPPGLMNQPQHF,TGTGCCAGCAGCCCCCCGGGACTCATGAATCAGCCCCAGCATTTT
TRBV19,NA,TRBJ1-2,NA,CASSISGGRYGYTF,TGTGCCAGTAGTATCAGCGGGGGCCGATATGGCTACACCTTC